These 11 T cell receptor beta chains came from one sample sequenced in a study of PD-1 blockade in classical Hodgkin lymphoma (dated by TCRdb to the early 2020s). Taken with the paper, the label for time point translates to: cycle 2 day 1 (C2D1) of nivolumab. Every trial patient had relapsed following autologous stem cell transplantation, and prior brentuximab vedotin exposure was what differed among cohorts A, B and C. To prepare the library, the immunoSEQ multiplex PCR assay was applied. Not all clones reach the TCRdb copy of this immuneACCESS table, which keeps in-frame sequences only. Checked studies attribute under half of the gap to unresolved V genes and leave the rest unexplained. The sample profile shows about 6,300 clones; about 86% of them were found once. The ten top clones hold roughly 41% of the sample. The sequences come from peripheral blood mononuclear cells (PBMCs), collected before the second cycle of nivolumab. These receptor sequences come from a human donor with classical Hodgkin lymphoma.

This clone was counted once. V and J are TRBV19 and TRBJ2-6; D remains unclear. This CDR3 has 15 residues. V lost 3 bases and J 2 bases, leaving 8 bases between the germline ends. The germline V gene encodes CDR1 LNHDA and CDR2 SQIVND (reference sequence). CDR3 amino acids: CASSILPAGANVLTF. The CDR3 DNA reads as TGTGCCAGTAGTATCCTCCCCGCTGGGGCCAACGTCCTGACTTTC.

This chain links TRBV7-9 with TRBJ1-3; 7 bases are shared with TRBD1. In germline, CDR1 is SEHNR, CDR2 FQNEAQ (reference sequence). CDR3 length: 18 residues. V lost 4 bases, J lost 0 bases, and 12 bases stayed unmatched. In nucleotides, the CDR3 is TGTGCCAGCAGCTGGGGTCCGGGACAGCCTATCTCTGGAAACACCATATATTTT. Protein sequence: CASSWGPGQPISGNTIYF. Full variable domain (missing parts from reference TRBV7-9 and TRBJ1-3): DTGVSQNPRHKITKRGQNVTFRCDPISEHNRLYWYRQTLGQGPEFLTYFQNEAQLEKSRLLSDRFSAERPKGSFSTLEIQRTEQGDSAMYLCASSWGPGQPISGNTIYFGEGSWLTVV.

Only a few counts were recorded for this clone. This chain links TRBV19 with TRBJ2-4; perhaps TRBD2 as D (6 bases). V lost 5 bases to trimming and J lost 0 bases, with 17 bases between them. Per the germline V gene, CDR1 is LNHDA and CDR2 is SQIVND (reference sequence). The CDR3 sequence is 17 residues long. CDR3 DNA: TGTGCCAGTAGTTCCCCCGGACCGGGGGTAGCCAAAAACATTCAGTACTTC. Its protein is CASSSPGPGVAKNIQYF.

The V gene is TRBV13, the J gene TRBJ1-5; no definite D call. V dropped 5 bases and J dropped 0 bases, with 11 bases sitting between them. Germline V gene data show CDR1 as PRHDT and CDR2 as FYEKMQ (reference sequence). The CDR3 extends over 15 amino acids. CDR3 protein: CASSPGPGSNQPQHF. CDR3 nucleotides: TGTGCCAGCAGCCCTGGACCGGGTAGCAATCAGCCCCAGCATTTT.

This chain joins TRBV7-2 and TRBJ2-1; 9 bases fit TRBD1. The CDR3 is 13 residues long. J lost 8 bases, V lost 5 bases, and 4 bases had no gene match. Germline V lookup: CDR1 SGHTA, CDR2 FQGNSA. The CDR3 reads CASSPTGGYEQFF. The CDR3 DNA is TGTGCCAGCAGCCCTACAGGGGGCTATGAGCAGTTCTTC.

This chain links TRBV5-5 with TRBJ2-2, with TRBD1 as a possible D gene (5 bases). The germline CDR1 and CDR2 sequences are SGHKS and YYEKEE (reference sequence). Trimming took 4 bases from V and 3 from J, leaving 13 bases between them. This CDR3 is built from 15 residues. This CDR3 reads CASSRQQTYTGELFF. In DNA, the CDR3 is TGTGCCAGCAGCCGACAGCAGACTTACACCGGGGAGCTGTTTTTT.

The chain joins TRBV27 to TRBJ1-1; D might be TRBD1 (5 bases). V was cut by 6 bases and J by 1 base, with 12 bases left in between. Germline assignment: CDR1 MNHEY and CDR2 SMNVEV (reference sequence). This CDR3 is 14 amino acids long. DNA for the CDR3: TGTGCCAGCAGCCATGGGACGGGGAACACTGAAGCTTTCTTT. It codes for CASSHGTGNTEAFF.

This chain connects TRBV6-1 to TRBJ2-5, with D perhaps matching TRBD2 (7 bases). Between the trimmed V and J ends, which lost 1 base and 5 bases, there was a span of 11 bases. Germline assignment: CDR1 MNHNS and CDR2 SASEGT. This CDR3 contains 14 residues. CDR3 amino acids: CASSEGGGGETQYF. CDR3 in DNA: TGTGCCAGCAGTGAAGGGGGGGGCGGTGAGACCCAGTACTTC.

V usage is TRBV18 and J usage is TRBJ1-3, with 8 bases lining up with TRBD1. This CDR3 region has 16 residues. Germline V gene data show CDR1 as KGHSH and CDR2 as LQKENI. Germline trimming cut 6 bases from V and 1 base from J; bases unmatched to any gene: 8. Written as DNA, the CDR3 is TGTGCCAGCTCGCGGACGACAGGGGTTTCTGGAAACACCATATATTTT. Its translation: CASSRTTGVSGNTIYF.

The chain uses TRBV9 and TRBJ1-1; 12 bases are shared with TRBD1. This CDR3 spans 15 amino acids. V lost 4 bases to trimming and J lost 6 bases; unmatched junction nucleotides: 7. Germline V CDR1 and CDR2: SGDLS, YYNGEE. The CDR3: CASSPRDRGRAEAFF. CDR3 nucleotide sequence: TGTGCCAGCAGCCCCCGGGACAGGGGGCGGGCTGAAGCTTTCTTT.

This clone has just a few counts. The J gene is TRBJ1-1, the V gene TRBV20-1; D is unclear. Germline values: CDR1 DFQATT, CDR2 SNEGSKA (reference sequence). This CDR3 region has 11 residues. V was clipped by 3 bases and J by 1 base, with 3 bases between them. The DNA for the CDR3 is TGCAGTGCTAGGAGGAACACTGAAGCTTTCTTT. Translating it yields CSARRNTEAFF.